The entry below describes one TCR beta chain. Produced via immunoSEQ multiplex PCR; TCRdb's table is partial and in-frame only. This table has around 80,000 clones, 88% appearing once. V was cut by 6 bases and J by 7 bases, with 7 bases left in between. Looked up from germline, CDR1 is DFQATT and CDR2 is SNEGSKA (reference sequence). CDR3 size: 10 residues. The entry originates in a study of control samples from healthy donors and cancer patients. The chain combines TRBV20-1 with TRBJ2-4, with D uncertain. The sample comprised blood. The sequence was collected from a woman aged 45-65 years in good health. This chain's CDR3 is CSAARNIQYF. As DNA, the CDR3 is TGCAGTGCCGCGAGGAACATTCAGTACTTC.